These T cell receptor beta chains were read from a single sample in a study of blood T cell repertoires in COVID-19. Sequenced by immunoSEQ multiplex PCR; TCRdb stores in-frame clones only, minus some. The repertoire consists of roughly 180,000 clones, with approximately 86% occurring once and the leading ten covering roughly 1.1%. The sequenced sample consisted of peripheral blood. Receptors were obtained from a man aged 60-69 years who had recovered from COVID-19. Each CDR3 is given with its conserved first and last residue. The order of the fields is CDR3 length, J gene, clone size, D gene, V gene, CDR3 protein, CDR3 DNA. D genes are given only for firm matches. Clone size is not always given. Where it is, it says once, few, many or a class for expanded clones.

16 | TRBJ2-7 | - | - | TRBV14 | CASSQGDSRSSYEQYF | TGTGCCAGCAGCCAGGGAGACTCGAGGAGCTCCTACGAGCAGTACTTC
16 | TRBJ2-5 | - | - | TRBV5-1 | CASSFVGESRGETQYF | TGCGCCAGCAGCTTCGTCGGTGAATCAAGGGGAGAGACCCAGTACTTC
14 | TRBJ2-1 | - | - | TRBV9 | CASSVGESYNEQFF | TGTGCCAGCAGCGTAGGGGAGTCCTACAATGAGCAGTTCTTC
14 | TRBJ2-1 | - | TRBD1 | TRBV5-6 | CASSLGTVHNEQFF | TGTGCCAGCAGCCTCGGGACAGTACACAATGAGCAGTTCTTC
16 | TRBJ1-2 | - | TRBD1 | TRBV5-6 | CASVARDRGRVYGYTF | TGTGCCAGCGTCGCCCGGGACAGGGGAAGAGTCTATGGCTACACCTTC
19 | TRBJ2-1 | once | TRBD2 | TRBV7-2 | CASSFESWEAGGSYNEQFF | TGTGCCAGCAGCTTTGAATCGTGGGAGGCGGGGGGGTCCTACAATGAGCAGTTCTTC
14 | TRBJ1-1 | - | - | TRBV27 | CASSGRGTNTEAFF | TGTGCCAGCAGCGGTCGGGGGACGAACACTGAAGCTTTCTTT
15 | TRBJ1-6 | - | - | TRBV11-2 | CASSFRGDENSPLHF | TGTGCCAGCAGCTTCAGGGGAGATGAGAATTCACCCCTCCACTTT
13 | TRBJ1-5 | - | TRBD1 | TRBV7-2 | CASSLTGDQPQHF | TGTGCCAGCAGCCTGACAGGGGATCAGCCCCAGCATTTT
16 | TRBJ2-2 | - | - | TRBV15 | CATETGWGSNTGELFF | TGTGCCACCGAGACAGGTTGGGGTTCGAACACCGGGGAGCTGTTTTTT
13 | TRBJ1-2 | few | - | TRBV9 | CASSGSEGLGYTF | TGTGCCAGCAGCGGTAGCGAGGGTCTTGGCTACACCTTC
13 | TRBJ1-1 | - | TRBD1 | TRBV7-9 | CASSPGGTAQAFF | TGTGCCAGCAGCCCAGGGGGGACAGCCCAGGCTTTCTTT
13 | TRBJ1-6 | - | - | TRBV30 | CAWSASNHSPLHF | TGTGCCTGGAGTGCGAGTAACCATTCACCCCTCCACTTT
15 | TRBJ2-3 | - | TRBD2 | TRBV5-5 | CASSFLAGGTDTQYF | TGTGCCAGCAGCTTCCTAGCGGGGGGCACAGATACGCAGTATTTT
19 | TRBJ2-3 | few | TRBD2 | TRBV7-2 | CASSTDGLAFSGSTDTQYF | TGTGCCAGCAGCACGGACGGCTTAGCATTTAGCGGGAGCACAGATACGCAGTATTTT
13 | TRBJ1-5 | - | - | TRBV29-1 | CSVLMGGKQPQHF | TGCAGCGTCCTGATGGGGGGGAAGCAGCCCCAGCATTTT
15 | TRBJ1-6 | - | TRBD1 | TRBV2 | CASSGQGAYNSPLHF | TGTGCCAGCAGTGGTCAGGGGGCCTATAATTCACCCCTCCACTTT
15 | TRBJ2-5 | many | - | TRBV11-2 | CASSFWGGPQETQYF | TGTGCCAGCAGCTTTTGGGGCGGTCCCCAAGAGACCCAGTACTTC
14 | TRBJ1-1 | few | TRBD1 | TRBV27 | CASSPPRDRGEAFF | TGTGCCAGCAGTCCACCCCGGGACAGGGGAGAAGCTTTCTTT
13 | TRBJ2-5 | - | - | TRBV7-9 | CASSLGGSETQYF | TGTGCCAGCAGCTTAGGTGGGAGCGAGACCCAGTACTTC
16 | TRBJ2-5 | - | - | TRBV7-9 | CASSSTRAGGQETQYF | TGTGCCAGCAGCTCCACCCGCGCCGGCGGGCAAGAGACCCAGTACTTC
19 | TRBJ2-3 | few | TRBD1 | TRBV11-2 | CASSLDPSSRGRVRDTQYF | TGTGCCAGCAGCTTAGATCCATCTTCCAGGGGGCGCGTGAGAGATACGCAGTATTTT
17 | TRBJ2-5 | - | TRBD2 | TRBV7-9 | CASSSTVSGGALETQYF | TGTGCCAGCAGCTCGACCGTCAGCGGGGGGGCCCTGGAGACCCAGTACTTC
15 | TRBJ2-5 | - | - | TRBV6-5 | CASSYIGGARETQYF | TGTGCCAGCAGTTACATAGGGGGGGCCAGGGAGACCCAGTACTTC
18 | TRBJ2-7 | - | TRBD1 | TRBV18 | CASSPNAPGQGGSYEQYF | TGTGCCAGCTCACCGAACGCCCCGGGACAGGGAGGGTCCTACGAGCAGTACTTC
15 | TRBJ1-5 | - | - | TRBV27 | CASTPDSYSNQPQHF | TGTGCCAGCACCCCGGACAGTTATAGCAATCAGCCCCAGCATTTT
14 | TRBJ1-1 | - | - | TRBV7-9 | CASTQSGVGTEAFF | TGTGCCAGCACCCAATCAGGGGTAGGCACTGAAGCTTTCTTT
15 | TRBJ2-5 | - | TRBD2 | TRBV10-3 | CAIRTGTTTQETQYF | TGTGCCATCAGGACCGGGACTACCACACAAGAGACCCAGTACTTC
15 | TRBJ2-2 | - | TRBD1 | TRBV11-2 | CASSLWTGNTGELFF | TGTGCCAGCAGCTTATGGACAGGGAACACCGGGGAGCTGTTTTTT
16 | TRBJ2-2 | - | TRBD2 | TRBV19 | CASSMDGGGNTGELFF | TGTGCCAGTAGTATGGATGGCGGGGGGAACACCGGGGAGCTGTTTTTT
14 | TRBJ1-5 | - | - | TRBV6-5 | CASRRGGSNQPQHF | TGTGCCAGCAGGAGGGGGGGGAGCAATCAGCCCCAGCATTTT
11 | TRBJ2-1 | - | - | TRBV5-1 | CASSFGDEQFF | TGCGCCAGCAGCTTCGGGGATGAGCAGTTCTTC
14 | TRBJ2-2 | - | TRBD1 | TRBV11-3 | CASSFGQGTGELFF | TGTGCCAGCAGCTTCGGACAGGGAACCGGGGAGCTGTTTTTT
15 | TRBJ1-5 | - | TRBD1 | TRBV5-1 | CASSLGTGVRQPQHF | TGCGCCAGCAGCTTAGGGACAGGGGTCCGGCAGCCCCAGCATTTT
16 | TRBJ2-1 | few | TRBD2 | TRBV5-8 | CASSGLLAISHNEQFF | TGTGCCAGCAGCGGGCTACTAGCGATATCACACAATGAGCAGTTCTTC
12 | TRBJ1-3 | - | - | TRBV29-1 | CSITGTTDTIYF | TGCAGCATTACCGGGACAACCGACACCATATATTTT
18 | TRBJ1-5 | - | TRBD1 | TRBV4-2 | CASSQVQGTGEGNQPQHF | TGTGCCAGCAGCCAAGTTCAGGGAACAGGGGAGGGCAATCAGCCCCAGCATTTT
12 | TRBJ1-2 | - | - | TRBV7-9 | CASSRPGYGYTF | TGTGCCAGCAGCCGGCCAGGCTATGGCTACACCTTC
15 | TRBJ1-2 | - | - | TRBV20-1 | CSASQADEANYGYTF | TGCAGTGCTAGTCAGGCCGATGAAGCTAACTATGGCTACACCTTC
16 | TRBJ2-1 | - | TRBD2 | TRBV11-3 | CASSLGLASSYNEQFF | TGTGCCAGCAGCCTGGGACTAGCGTCCTCCTACAATGAGCAGTTCTTC
15 | TRBJ2-7 | - | TRBD2 | TRBV11-2 | CASSWSGTSSYEQYF | TGTGCCAGCAGCTGGTCCGGGACTAGCTCCTACGAGCAGTACTTC
14 | TRBJ1-1 | - | - | TRBV7-2 | CASRLEALNTEAFF | TGTGCCAGCAGGCTAGAGGCGCTGAACACTGAAGCTTTCTTT
17 | TRBJ1-5 | - | - | TRBV6-2/TRBV6-3 | CASSYAQQGFSNQPQHF | TGTGCCAGCAGTTACGCCCAACAGGGTTTTAGCAATCAGCCCCAGCATTTT
15 | TRBJ2-7 | once | TRBD1 | TRBV19 | CASSIPGQASYEQYF | TGTGCCAGTAGTATTCCGGGACAGGCGTCCTACGAGCAGTACTTC
16 | TRBJ2-5 | - | TRBD1 | TRBV7-2 | CASSLGSGTGGETQYF | TGTGCCAGCAGCTTAGGATCCGGGACAGGGGGAGAGACCCAGTACTTC
13 | TRBJ2-7 | - | - | TRBV9 | CASSANRDGEQYF | TGTGCCAGCAGCGCCAACAGGGATGGCGAGCAGTACTTC
19 | TRBJ2-3 | - | TRBD2 | TRBV9 | CASSPRDPGLAGSTDTQYF | TGTGCCAGCAGCCCCCGGGACCCGGGACTAGCGGGGAGCACAGATACGCAGTATTTT
15 | TRBJ2-1 | - | TRBD1 | TRBV7-2 | CASSIDRGSINEQFF | TGTGCCAGCAGTATCGACAGGGGCAGTATCAATGAGCAGTTCTTC
15 | TRBJ2-2 | few | - | TRBV10-3 | CAISTSGDNTGELFF | TGTGCCATCAGTACCTCAGGGGACAACACCGGGGAGCTGTTTTTT
14 | TRBJ1-2 | - | - | TRBV5-1 | CASSLVTANYGYTF | TGCGCCAGCAGCTTGGTGACAGCTAACTATGGCTACACCTTC
17 | TRBJ2-2 | - | TRBD2 | TRBV5-1 | CASSLDLLAGNTGELFF | TGCGCCAGCAGCTTGGACCTTCTAGCGGGGAACACCGGGGAGCTGTTTTTT
14 | TRBJ2-5 | - | - | TRBV6-5 | CASSLAVSPETQYF | TGTGCCAGCAGTTTAGCAGTAAGCCCGGAGACCCAGTACTTC
16 | TRBJ2-3 | - | - | TRBV4-2 | CASSLTQSHGTDTQYF | TGTGCCAGCAGCCTAACACAGTCCCACGGCACAGATACGCAGTATTTT
16 | TRBJ2-1 | - | - | TRBV18 | CASSPLLRVEGNEQFF | TGTGCCAGCTCACCATTACTCAGGGTGGAAGGGAATGAGCAGTTCTTC
14 | TRBJ2-1 | - | TRBD2 | TRBV5-4 | CASSLGSGGAEQFF | TGTGCCAGCAGCTTGGGGAGCGGGGGGGCTGAGCAGTTCTTC
14 | TRBJ1-6 | - | TRBD1 | TRBV19 | CASQSDRANSPLHF | TGTGCCAGCCAAAGCGACAGGGCCAATTCACCCCTCCACTTT
14 | TRBJ2-2 | - | TRBD1 | TRBV3-1/TRBV3-2 | CASSPTGLTGELFF | TGTGCCAGCAGCCCGACAGGGTTGACCGGGGAGCTGTTTTTT